This T cell receptor beta chain emerged from a study of Ad26.COV2.S vaccination and SARS-CoV-2 variants. Overall study context: The donor participated in the COV1001 trial, in its Ad26.COV2.S arm. Intramuscular Ad26.COV2.S doses were given once or twice, 56 days apart. Study-wide points: Greater spike-specific TCR breadth was seen in vaccine recipients than in placebo recipients. Researchers reported similar non-spike TCR breadth in vaccine and placebo recipients.

The data were produced by immunoSEQ multiplex PCR, yet TCRdb's version contains in-frame clones alone and is incomplete. The sample lists about 320,000 clones; 90% were seen once. Noted treatment: over 15 received Ad26.COV2.S at low or high dose, single or two shots; 5 received placebo; per-sample allocation not given. The samples date from day 63 after the first vaccine or placebo injection. Germline lookup yields CDR1 SGHDT and CDR2 YYEEEE. This CDR3 is built from 16 residues. The J segment lost 8 bases and the V segment lost 4 bases, leaving 11 bases of the junction unmatched. On this clone: Its specificity is unknown.

The chain is built from TRBV5-6 and TRBJ2-1; TRBD2 matches 11 bases. This TCR derives from a person between 18 and 59 years old who received the Ad26.COV2.S COVID-19 vaccine or a placebo. Specimen: peripheral blood, collected in a trial of Ad26.COV2.S vaccine versus placebo. The CDR3: CASSHLAGGPSDEQFF. In DNA, the CDR3 is TGTGCCAGCAGCCATCTAGCGGGGGGCCCCTCGGATGAGCAGTTCTTC.